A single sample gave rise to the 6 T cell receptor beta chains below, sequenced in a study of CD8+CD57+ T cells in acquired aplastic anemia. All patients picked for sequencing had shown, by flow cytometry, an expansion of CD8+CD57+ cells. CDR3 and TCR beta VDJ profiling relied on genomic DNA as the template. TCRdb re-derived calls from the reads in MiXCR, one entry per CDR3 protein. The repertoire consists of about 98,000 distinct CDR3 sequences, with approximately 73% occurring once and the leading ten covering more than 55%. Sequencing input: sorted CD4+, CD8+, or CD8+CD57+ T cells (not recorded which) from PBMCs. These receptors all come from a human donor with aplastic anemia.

Here the CDR3 reads CSARDRPGYGYTF. DNA for the CDR3: TGCAGTGCTAGAGATAGGCCAGGGTATGGCTACACCTTC. This chain links TRBV20-1 with TRBJ1-2; possible D gene TRBD1, 5 bases. CDR1 is DFQATT and CDR2 is SNEGSKA in the germline V gene (reference sequence). This CDR3 spans 13 amino acids. V lost 0 bases and J 5 bases, leaving 10 bases between the germline ends.

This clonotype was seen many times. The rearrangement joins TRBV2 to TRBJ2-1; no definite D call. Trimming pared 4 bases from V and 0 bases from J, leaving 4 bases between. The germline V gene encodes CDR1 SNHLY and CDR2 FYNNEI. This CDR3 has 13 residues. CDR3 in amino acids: CASSGTSYNEQFF. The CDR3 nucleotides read TGTGCCAGCAGTGGGACCTCCTACAATGAGCAGTTCTTC.

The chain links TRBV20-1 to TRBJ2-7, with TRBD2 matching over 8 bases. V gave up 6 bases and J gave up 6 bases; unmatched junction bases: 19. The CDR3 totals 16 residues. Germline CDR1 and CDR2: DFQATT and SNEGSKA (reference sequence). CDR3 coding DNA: TGCAGTGCCAGCGCGGTGGCTAGCGGGCTCGTGAGCGAGCAGTACTTC. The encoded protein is CSASAVASGLVSEQYF.

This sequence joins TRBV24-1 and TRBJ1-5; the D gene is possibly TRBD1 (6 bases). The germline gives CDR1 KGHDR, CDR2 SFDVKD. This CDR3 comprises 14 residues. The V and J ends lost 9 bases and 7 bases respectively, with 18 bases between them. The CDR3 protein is CATPRGDSGQPQHF. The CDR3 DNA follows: TGTGCCACCCCGAGGGGGGATTCAGGGCAGCCCCAGCATTTT.

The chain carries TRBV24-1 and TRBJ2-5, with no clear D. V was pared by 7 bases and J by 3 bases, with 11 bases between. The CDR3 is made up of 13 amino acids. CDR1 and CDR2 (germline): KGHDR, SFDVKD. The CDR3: CATSPTLEETQYF. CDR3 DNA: TGTGCCACCAGCCCGACATTGGAAGAGACCCAGTACTTC.

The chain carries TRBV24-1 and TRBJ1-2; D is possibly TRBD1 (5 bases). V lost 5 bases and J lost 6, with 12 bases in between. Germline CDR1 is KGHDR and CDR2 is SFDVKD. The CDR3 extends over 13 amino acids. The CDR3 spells CATSGWGDHGYTF. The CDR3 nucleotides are TGTGCCACCAGTGGTTGGGGGGACCATGGCTACACCTTC.